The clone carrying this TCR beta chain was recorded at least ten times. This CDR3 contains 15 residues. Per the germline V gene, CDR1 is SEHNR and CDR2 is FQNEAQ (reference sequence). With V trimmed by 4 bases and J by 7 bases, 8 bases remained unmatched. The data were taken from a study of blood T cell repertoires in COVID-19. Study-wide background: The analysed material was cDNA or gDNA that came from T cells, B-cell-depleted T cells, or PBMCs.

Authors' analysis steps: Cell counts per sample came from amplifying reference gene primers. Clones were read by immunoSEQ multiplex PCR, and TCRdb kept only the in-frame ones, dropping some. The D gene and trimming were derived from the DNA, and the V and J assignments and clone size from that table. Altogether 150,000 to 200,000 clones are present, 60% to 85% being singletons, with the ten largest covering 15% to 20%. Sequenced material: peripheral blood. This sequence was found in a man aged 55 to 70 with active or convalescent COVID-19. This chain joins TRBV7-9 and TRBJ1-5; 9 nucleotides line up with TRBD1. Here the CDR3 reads CASSSTGGGGQPQHF. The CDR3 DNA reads TGTGCCAGCAGCTCGACAGGGGGAGGAGGACAGCCCCAGCATTTT.